The 4 T cell receptor beta chains given below trace back to one sample, sequenced in a study of OX40 agonist ivuxolimab in advanced cancers. Measured with immunoSEQ multiplex PCR; TCRdb has only the in-frame clones, and not every one. Altogether roughly 60,000 clones are present, 80% to 90% being singletons, with the ten largest covering around 5.2%. The source material was CD4+ or CD8+ T cells sorted from blood, sampled in a trial of the OX40 agonist ivuxolimab. These receptors were obtained from an adult with an advanced solid tumor such as melanoma, head and neck, liver or kidney cancer.

The V and J genes are TRBV5-4 and TRBJ2-2; 10 bases match TRBD2. The trim removed 5 bases at V and 5 bases at J, leaving 9 bases unmatched. The length of the CDR3 is 16 residues. Germline V gene sequence: CDR1 SGHNT, CDR2 YYREEE (reference sequence). CDR3 protein: CASSSSGRVRTGELFF. In DNA, the CDR3 is TGTGCCAGCAGTTCGAGCGGGAGGGTTCGGACCGGGGAGCTGTTTTTT. Full variable domain (rest looked up from reference TRBV5-4 and TRBJ2-2): ETGVTQSPTHLIKTRGQQVTLRCSSQSGHNTVSWYQQALGQGPQFIFQYYREEENGRGNFPPRFSGLQFPNYSSELNVNALELDDSALYLCASSSSGRVRTGELFFGEGSRLTVL.

The V call is TRBV6-1, the J call TRBJ1-2; 8 nucleotides agree with TRBD1. CDR1 and CDR2 from the germline V gene are MNHNS and SASEGT. The CDR3 runs 15 residues. Trimming at V came to 5 bases and at J to 1 base, leaving 6 bases not matched to a gene. For the CDR3, the DNA is TGTGCCAGCAGTTCCCCTGACAGGGGTAACTATGGCTACACCTTC. Its protein product is CASSSPDRGNYGYTF.

The chain employs TRBV14 and TRBJ2-2, with D unresolved. Germline assignment: CDR1 SGHDN and CDR2 FVKESK. Trimming took off 3 bases at V and 6 bases at J, with 8 bases between the two ends. The CDR3 is 13 residues long. The CDR3 region has the DNA TGTGCCAGCAGCCAGTCCCTGGCCGGGGAGCTGTTTTTT. Protein: CASSQSLAGELFF.

The chain carries TRBV6-1 and TRBJ2-1; weak D call: TRBD2 (6 bases). The ends were cut back, 8 bases at V and 2 bases at J, with 10 bases in the middle. Germline CDR1 and CDR2: MNHNS and SASEGT. The CDR3 spans 13 residues. The CDR3 reads CASGGTPYNEQFF. CDR3 nucleotides: TGTGCCAGCGGAGGGACTCCCTACAATGAGCAGTTCTTC.